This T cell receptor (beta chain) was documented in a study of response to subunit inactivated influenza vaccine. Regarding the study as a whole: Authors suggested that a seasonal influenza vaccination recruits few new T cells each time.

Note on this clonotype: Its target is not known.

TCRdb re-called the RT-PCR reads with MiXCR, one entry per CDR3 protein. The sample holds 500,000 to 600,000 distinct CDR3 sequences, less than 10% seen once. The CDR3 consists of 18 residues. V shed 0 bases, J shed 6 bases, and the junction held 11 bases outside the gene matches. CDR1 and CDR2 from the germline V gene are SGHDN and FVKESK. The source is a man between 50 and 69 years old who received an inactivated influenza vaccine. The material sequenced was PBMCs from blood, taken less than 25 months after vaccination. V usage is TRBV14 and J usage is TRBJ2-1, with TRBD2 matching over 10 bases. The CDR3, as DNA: TGTGCCAGCAGCCAAGATTATGGGAGCGGGAGGGCCTTCAATGAGCAGTTCTTC. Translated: CASSQDYGSGRAFNEQFF.